Below, 27 T cell receptor beta chains from the same sample are listed, as sequenced in a study of identical twins. Each CDR3 protein gets one entry after TCRdb re-called the 5' RACE reads with MiXCR. The sample carries hundreds of thousands of distinct CDR3 sequences, 8.5% to 9% recorded once. The data also belong to a second study, concerning yellow fever vaccine responses in identical twins.

Sequencing used PBMCs. The receptors originated from a woman aged 18-30 years in good health.

The rearrangement links TRBV27 to TRBJ1-2; 8 bases are a match to TRBD1. The CDR3 spans 14 residues. V gave up 4 bases and J gave up 6 bases; unmatched junction bases: 7. Per the germline V gene, CDR1 is MNHEY and CDR2 is SMNVEV (reference sequence). As DNA, the CDR3 is TGTGCCAGCAGTTCCCTGGACAGGGACGATGGCTACACCTTC. Its protein is CASSSLDRDDGYTF.

This clonotype was recorded many times. V gene TRBV24-1 combines with J gene TRBJ2-5, with D perhaps assigned TRBD1 or TRBD2 (5 bases each). Germline CDR1 reads KGHDR; CDR2 reads SFDVKD. The CDR3 runs to 15 residues. Trimming pared 0 bases from V and 5 bases from J, leaving 12 bases between. The CDR3 coding sequence is TGTGCCACCAGTGATTTGCTCTACGGGGCGGAGACCCAGTACTTC. Encoded protein: CATSDLLYGAETQYF.

There are a few counts of this clonotype. The chain carries TRBV6-5 and TRBJ2-7; no definite D call. The length of the CDR3 is 13 residues. V lost 0 bases, J lost 1 base, and 4 bases lay in between. Germline V gene lookup returns CDR1 MNHEY and CDR2 SVGAGI. The CDR3 nucleotides read TGTGCCAGCAGTTACTCGATTTCCTACGAGCAGTACTTC. Translation gives CASSYSISYEQYF.

The chain combines TRBV12-3 or TRBV12-4 with TRBJ2-1, with D uncertain. The CDR3 is made up of 13 amino acids. V dropped 2 bases and J dropped 6 bases, with 8 bases sitting between them. The CDR3 DNA is TGTGCCAGCAGTTTACTTAGGTTCAATGAGCAGTTCTTC. This translates into CASSLLRFNEQFF.

This clonotype came up a few times. The rearrangement uses TRBV9 and TRBJ2-3; D uncertain. Germline lookup yields CDR1 SGDLS and CDR2 YYNGEE. The CDR3 is 14 amino acids. V lost 2 bases, J lost 5 bases, and 12 bases lay in between. CDR3 in DNA: TGTGCCAGCAGCGTGGTTCAAGTGGGAGATACGCAGTATTTT. As protein: CASSVVQVGDTQYF.

The table lists this clonotype with a few counts. The chain joins TRBV29-1 to TRBJ2-1; 8 bases line up with TRBD2. The CDR3 contains 14 residues. Germline assignment: CDR1 SQVTM and CDR2 ANQGSEA. With 6 bases clipped from V and 9 bases from J, the junction kept 13 bases outside the gene matches. Written as DNA, the CDR3 is TGCAGCGTCCCCCAAGCGGGAGTGCAATTTGAGCAGTTCTTC. Translating gives CSVPQAGVQFEQFF.

This clonotype was detected ten times or more. Here the CDR3 reads CASSSRLGLIADTQYF. As DNA, the CDR3 is TGTGCCAGCAGCTCCCGATTAGGACTGATAGCAGATACGCAGTATTTT. The chain links TRBV7-2 to TRBJ2-3; D is perhaps TRBD2 (5 bases). From germline, CDR1 is SGHTA and CDR2 FQGNSA. The CDR3 is made up of 16 amino acids. Between the trimmed V and J ends, which lost 4 bases and 4 bases, there was a span of 18 bases.

The chain employs TRBV9 and TRBJ2-1; D is tentatively TRBD1 or TRBD2 (7 bases each). The CDR3 totals 16 residues. Trimming took off 0 bases at V and 8 bases at J, with 18 bases between the two ends. Germline V gene sequence: CDR1 SGDLS, CDR2 YYNGEE. CDR3 sequence (DNA): TGTGCCAGCAGCGTAGCATTCGGACAGGCGGGGGATGAGCAGTTCTTC. Residues: CASSVAFGQAGDEQFF.

This clonotype was observed a few times. The V call is TRBV12-3 or TRBV12-4, the J call TRBJ1-1; D is unclear. Trimming removed 1 base from V and 8 bases from J, with 11 bases in between. The CDR3 length is 13 residues. DNA of the CDR3: TGTGCCAGCAGTTTAGGGCCGGCTTTCGAAGCTTTCTTT. Translation gives CASSLGPAFEAFF.

The gene calls are TRBV12-3 or TRBV12-4 and TRBJ2-7; TRBD2 matches 8 bases. The CDR3 sequence is 13 residues long. Trimming took 5 bases from V and 6 from J; bases not matched to a gene: 6. The DNA for the CDR3 is TGTGCCAGCAGTAAGGAGCGGGAGTTCGAGCAGTACTTC. It translates to CASSKEREFEQYF.

This CDR3 reads CASSPPYFGLRSYNEQFF. CDR3 nucleotides: TGTGCCAGCTCACCACCGTATTTCGGTTTGAGGTCCTACAATGAGCAGTTCTTC. The chain joins TRBV18 to TRBJ2-1; the D is unclear. Looked up from germline, CDR1 is KGHSH and CDR2 is LQKENI. The V end was cut by 0 bases, the J end by 1 base, with 16 bases between. The length of the CDR3 is 18 residues.

J is TRBJ2-7 and V is TRBV6-1; 10 nucleotides line up with TRBD1. The CDR3 has 16 amino acids. Per germline, CDR1 MNHNS and CDR2 SASEGT. Unmatched junction bases numbered 7, after V lost 4 bases and J lost 1 base. CDR3 DNA: TGTGCCAGCAGTGTTATACCGGGACAGGGGTCCTACGAGCAGTACTTC. It specifies CASSVIPGQGSYEQYF.

The J gene is TRBJ1-1, the V gene TRBV6-1, with D perhaps matching TRBD1 (5 bases). Per the germline V gene, CDR1 is MNHNS and CDR2 is SASEGT. V was cut by 4 bases and J by 8 bases, with 17 bases left in between. CDR3 length: 14 residues. CDR3 DNA sequence: TGTGCCAGCAGTGCAATAAGGGTGAGGACAGAAGCTTTCTTT. It translates to CASSAIRVRTEAFF.

In its sample, this clonotype was seen many times. The chain joins TRBV20-1 to TRBJ1-4, with a possible D match to TRBD1 (5 bases). With 3 bases removed from V and 5 bases from J, the gap between germline ends came to 10 bases. This CDR3 contains 13 residues. Germline V gene sequence: CDR1 DFQATT, CDR2 SNEGSKA (reference sequence). The CDR3 nucleotides read TGCAGTGCTAGGACAGCCAAGAATGAAAAACTGTTTTTT. This codes for CSARTAKNEKLFF.

This clonotype was observed many times. The chain is built from TRBV6-5 and TRBJ2-5; D might be TRBD2 (6 bases). V was trimmed by 2 bases and J by 5 bases, leaving 9 bases between them. The CDR3 loop spans 13 amino acids. The germline V gene has CDR1 MNHEY and CDR2 SVGAGI. The CDR3 nucleotides read TGTGCCAGCAGTTACGGTGGGAGGGAGACCCAGTACTTC. Amino acids: CASSYGGRETQYF.

The J gene is TRBJ2-2, the V gene TRBV6-5, with D unresolved. Germline V gives CDR1 MNHEY, CDR2 SVGAGI. The CDR3 is made up of 13 amino acids. Trimming cost V 4 bases and J 7 bases, with 10 bases left between them. This CDR3 is CASSWKTVGELFF. The CDR3 DNA reads as TGTGCCAGCAGTTGGAAGACGGTCGGGGAGCTGTTTTTT.

This clonotype has a handful of counts. The V gene is TRBV6-1, the J gene TRBJ2-3; 8 nucleotides align to TRBD1. CDR3 length: 14 amino acids. Per the germline V gene, CDR1 is MNHNS and CDR2 is SASEGT. J lost 3 bases, V lost 6 bases, and 5 bases had no gene match. CDR3: CASRTTGGTDTQYF. The CDR3 DNA follows: TGTGCCAGCAGGACTACAGGGGGAACAGATACGCAGTATTTT.

This clonotype appeared many times. The J gene is TRBJ2-6, the V gene TRBV11-1; 7 positions agree with TRBD1. CDR1 SGHAT and CDR2 FQDESV come from the germline V gene (reference sequence). The ends lost 5 bases at V and 4 bases at J; junction bases unmatched: 8. The CDR3 has 16 amino acids. DNA of the CDR3: TGTGCCAGCAGCCTGTACAGGGGAACCGGGGCCAACGTCCTGACTTTC. This gives the protein CASSLYRGTGANVLTF.

This clonotype has a handful of counts. The chain joins TRBV11-1 to TRBJ1-4; perhaps TRBD1 as D (5 bases). CDR1 and CDR2 from the germline V gene are SGHAT and FQDESV (reference sequence). This CDR3 contains 18 residues. V was clipped by 5 bases and J by 5 bases, with 24 bases between them. The DNA for the CDR3 is TGTGCCAGCAGCACCCGGGACCGGACCAAATCTCTCAATGAAAAACTGTTTTTT. Encoded protein: CASSTRDRTKSLNEKLFF.

J is TRBJ2-5 and V is TRBV20-1; D might be TRBD1 (6 bases). This CDR3 spans 14 amino acids. Trimming removed 4 bases from V and 4 bases from J, with 16 bases in between. Germline V gives CDR1 DFQATT, CDR2 SNEGSKA (reference sequence). The CDR3 is CSAKSPRGRETQYF. The CDR3 coding sequence is TGCAGTGCTAAGAGTCCCAGGGGCCGAGAGACCCAGTACTTC.

This clonotype was picked up a small number of times. The V call is TRBV27, the J call TRBJ2-1; 9 bases agree with TRBD2. CDR1 MNHEY and CDR2 SMNVEV come from the germline V gene (reference sequence). The V gene end was trimmed by 6 bases and the J gene end by 9 bases; junction bases not matched to a gene: 12. The CDR3 has 15 amino acids. The CDR3 DNA follows: TGTGCCAGCAGCCCCCTGCTTGGGCGGGAGGGTGAGCAGTTCTTC. Residues: CASSPLLGREGEQFF.

The chain is built from TRBV28 and TRBJ2-7; D gene ambiguous. Trimming cost V 10 bases and J 6 bases, with 19 bases left between them. Germline V lookup: CDR1 MDHEN, CDR2 SYDVKM. The CDR3 has 13 residues. Here the CDR3 DNA reads TGTGCCACGGCCCCTGGGGTAGAGTCCGAGCAGTACTTC. Translation gives CATAPGVESEQYF.

This clonotype has only a few counts. The J gene is TRBJ1-4, the V gene TRBV2; 9 nucleotides agree with TRBD1. V was clipped by 10 bases and J by 8 bases; unmatched bases: 8. The CDR3 extends over 13 amino acids. Germline CDR1 and CDR2: SNHLY and FYNNEI. CDR3 in amino acids: CATADRGTEKLFF. The CDR3 DNA reads as TGTGCCACCGCGGACAGGGGCACCGAAAAACTGTTTTTT.

This clonotype was found a few times. The V gene is TRBV11-2, the J gene TRBJ1-1; no reliable D call. This CDR3 has 14 amino acids. Germline loops: CDR1 SGHAT, CDR2 FQNNGV. The ends were cut back, 1 base at V and 5 bases at J, with 11 bases in the middle. This CDR3 is CASSLVFTSTEAFF. The CDR3 DNA follows: TGTGCCAGCAGCTTAGTGTTCACCTCGACTGAAGCTTTCTTT.

The V and J genes are TRBV2 and TRBJ1-1; D is undetermined. The germline V gene has CDR1 SNHLY and CDR2 FYNNEI. CDR3 length equals 13 residues. Trimming pared 4 bases from V and 2 bases from J, leaving 8 bases between. The CDR3 protein is CASSADVNTEAFF. The DNA for the CDR3 is TGTGCCAGCAGTGCAGACGTAAACACTGAAGCTTTCTTT.

This clonotype has more than one count but fewer than ten. The rearrangement uses TRBV12-3 or TRBV12-4 and TRBJ2-7; no clear D gene. This CDR3 spans 12 amino acids. Deletions cut 6 bases from V and 6 bases from J, with 12 bases between. In DNA, the CDR3 is TGTGCCAGCAGCTCCGAGCGCCGCGAGCAGTACTTC. Protein product: CASSSERREQYF.

The table lists this clonotype with a few counts. The CDR3 coding sequence is TGCAGTGCTGCCCCGTCCCCCAGCGTCTCCTACAATGAGCAGTTCTTC. Its protein is CSAAPSPSVSYNEQFF. The rearrangement links TRBV20-1 to TRBJ2-1; D not certain. Between the trimmed V and J ends, which lost 5 bases and 0 bases, there was a span of 17 bases. CDR1 and CDR2 (germline): DFQATT, SNEGSKA (reference sequence). The CDR3 contains 16 residues.